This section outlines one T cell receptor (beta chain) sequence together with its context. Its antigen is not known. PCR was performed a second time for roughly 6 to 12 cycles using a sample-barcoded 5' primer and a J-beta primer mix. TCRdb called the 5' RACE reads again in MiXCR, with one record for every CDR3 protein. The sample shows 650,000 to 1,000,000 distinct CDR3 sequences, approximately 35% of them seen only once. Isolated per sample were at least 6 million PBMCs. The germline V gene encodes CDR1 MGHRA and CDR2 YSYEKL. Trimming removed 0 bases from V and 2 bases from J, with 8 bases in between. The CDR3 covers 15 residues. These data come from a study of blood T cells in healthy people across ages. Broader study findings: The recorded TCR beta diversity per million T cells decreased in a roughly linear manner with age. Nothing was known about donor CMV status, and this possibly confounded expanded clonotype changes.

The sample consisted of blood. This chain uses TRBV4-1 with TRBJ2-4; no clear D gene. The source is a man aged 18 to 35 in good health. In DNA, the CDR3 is TGCGCCAGCAGCCAAGATGGCAGCACCAAAAACATTCAGTACTTC. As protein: CASSQDGSTKNIQYF.